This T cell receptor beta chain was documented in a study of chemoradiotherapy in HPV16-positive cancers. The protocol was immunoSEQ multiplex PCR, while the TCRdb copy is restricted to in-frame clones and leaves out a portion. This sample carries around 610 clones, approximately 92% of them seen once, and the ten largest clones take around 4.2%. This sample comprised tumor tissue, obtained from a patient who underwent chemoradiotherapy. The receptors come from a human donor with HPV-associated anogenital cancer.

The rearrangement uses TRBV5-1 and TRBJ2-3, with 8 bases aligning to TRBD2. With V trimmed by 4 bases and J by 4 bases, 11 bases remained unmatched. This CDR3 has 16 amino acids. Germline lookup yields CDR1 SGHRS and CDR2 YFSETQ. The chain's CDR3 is CASSPLAGNVADTQYF. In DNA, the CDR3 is TGCGCCAGCAGCCCTCTAGCGGGTAACGTTGCAGATACGCAGTATTTT.